The 3 T cell receptor beta chains listed next were all sequenced from one sample in a study of T-cell reconstitution after alpha-beta-depleted transplantation in children. It was with unique molecular identifiers that the TCRbeta library was prepared. TCRdb analysed the PCR reads with MiXCR anew, one entry per CDR3 protein. The sample consists of about 200,000 distinct CDR3 sequences, 6.6% of them appearing once. This specimen consisted of PBMCs, obtained before TCRalphabeta/CD19-depleted stem cell transplant. Receptor source: a boy aged 2-15 years with acute lymphoblastic leukemia, due to receive a stem cell transplant.

This chain links TRBV11-2 with TRBJ1-5; TRBD1 matches at 7 bases. The V and J ends lost 11 bases and 0 bases, in that order; junction bases with no gene match: 10. Germline values: CDR1 SGHAT, CDR2 FQNNGV. The CDR3 is 15 residues long. The CDR3 region is CALRQGPNSNQPQHF. The DNA of the CDR3 is TGTGCCCTCAGACAGGGACCCAATAGCAATCAGCCCCAGCATTTT.

The sample holds many counts of this clonotype. The genes are TRBV3-1 and TRBJ1-3; no reliable D call. V was cut by 1 base and J by 2 bases, with 6 bases left in between. CDR1 and CDR2 (germline): LGHDT, YNNKEL (reference sequence). This CDR3 region has 14 residues. CDR3 region: CASSQGLAGNTIYF. In DNA, the CDR3 is TGTGCCAGCAGCCAAGGATTGGCTGGAAACACCATATATTTT.

The table lists this clonotype with many counts. The V gene is TRBV28, the J gene TRBJ2-7; D tentatively reads TRBD1 or TRBD2 (5 bases each). CDR3 length: 15 amino acids. Trimming pared 4 bases from V and 3 bases from J, leaving 16 bases between. In germline, CDR1 is MDHEN, CDR2 SYDVKM. The CDR3 sequence: CASSSIAGTDYEQYF. Written as DNA, the CDR3 is TGTGCCAGCAGTTCGATTGCCGGGACCGACTACGAGCAGTACTTC.